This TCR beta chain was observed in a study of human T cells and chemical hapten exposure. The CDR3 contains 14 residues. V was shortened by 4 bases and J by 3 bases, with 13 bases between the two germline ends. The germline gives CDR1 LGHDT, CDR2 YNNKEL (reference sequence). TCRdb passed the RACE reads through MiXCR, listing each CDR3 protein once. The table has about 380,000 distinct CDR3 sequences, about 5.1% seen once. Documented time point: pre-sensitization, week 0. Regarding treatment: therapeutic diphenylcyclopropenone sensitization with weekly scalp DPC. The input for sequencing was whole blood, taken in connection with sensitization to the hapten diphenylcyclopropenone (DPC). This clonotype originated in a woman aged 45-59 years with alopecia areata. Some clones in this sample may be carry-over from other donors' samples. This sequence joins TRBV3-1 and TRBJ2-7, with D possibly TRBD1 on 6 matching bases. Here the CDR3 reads CASSPQGLIYEQYF. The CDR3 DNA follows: TGTGCCAGCAGCCCTCAGGGGCTTATCTACGAGCAGTACTTC.